The source of this TCR beta chain is a study of read filtering for tumor transcriptome and immune sequencing. Study overall: TCR-mapped reads were about 4 to 10.27 million with IR-seq versus roughly 75 to 1,400 with RNA-seq.

Germline V gene data show CDR1 as SQVTM and CDR2 as ANQGSEA. The junction had 3 bases not matched to a gene; V was cut back by 4 bases and J by 2 bases. The CDR3 is 14 amino acids. From 350 to 500 ng of RNA, a library with molecular barcoded alpha/delta and beta/gamma adaptors was made. Using its own MiXCR run on the reads, TCRdb lists one record per CDR3 protein. In the table there are approximately 59,000 distinct CDR3 sequences, approximately 13% of which are singletons. This clonotype was detected many times. This chain links TRBV29-1 with TRBJ2-2; 8 bases agree with TRBD1. The specimen sequenced was a population of CD138-negative cells sorted from bone marrow. This TCR was sampled from a donor older than 35 with multiple myeloma. As DNA, the CDR3 is TGCAGCGTTGGGGGACAGGCAAACACCGGGGAGCTGTTTTTT. Protein product: CSVGGQANTGELFF.